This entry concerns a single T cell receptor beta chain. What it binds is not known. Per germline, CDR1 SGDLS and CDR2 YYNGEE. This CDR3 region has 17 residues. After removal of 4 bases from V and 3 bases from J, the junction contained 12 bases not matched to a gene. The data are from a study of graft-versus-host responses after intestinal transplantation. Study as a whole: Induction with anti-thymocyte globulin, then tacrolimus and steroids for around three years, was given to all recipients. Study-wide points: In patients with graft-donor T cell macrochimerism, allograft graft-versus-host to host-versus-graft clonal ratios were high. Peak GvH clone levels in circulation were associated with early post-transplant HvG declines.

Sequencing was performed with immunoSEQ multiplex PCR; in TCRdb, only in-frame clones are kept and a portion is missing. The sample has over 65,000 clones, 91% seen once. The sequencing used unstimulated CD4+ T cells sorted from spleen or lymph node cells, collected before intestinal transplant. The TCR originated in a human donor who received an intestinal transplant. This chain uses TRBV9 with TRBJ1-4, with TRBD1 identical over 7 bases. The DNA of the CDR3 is TGTGCCAGCAGCCCACATTCAGGGGGTTCGGCTAATGAAAAACTGTTTTTT. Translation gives CASSPHSGGSANEKLFF.